The present T cell receptor beta chain was sequenced within a study of a mutant IDH1 vaccine in newly diagnosed glioma (TCRdb year 2021). About the investigation overall: Of the 32 treated patients, around 60% were male and 37.5% were female, and the mean age was roughly 40 years. Prior to enrollment, standard therapy consisting of radiotherapy alone, temozolomide alone, or radiochemotherapy with temozolomide had been administered to patients, with the combination being received by most patients. Peripheral blood samples were drawn at six visits, namely V03 (baseline), V05, V07, V10, V12 and V13. Longitudinal TCRB deep sequencing was performed for about two dozen treated patients wherever samples were available for exploratory analyses. What the authors observed across the whole study: Vaccine-induced immune responses across multiple MHC alleles were detected in 93.3% of patients. No apparent relationship was observed between pseudoprogression and alterations in the top peripheral T cell clonotypes detected by TCRB sequencing. Availability determined which PBMC samples were chosen for TCRB deep sequencing. The authors stated that sample limitations prevented analyses of patient blood samples from being reproduced.

The sample's time point, from its label and the paper: baseline, week 1 (first vaccination visit). This specimen's treatment or condition label, per the study, means: pre-vaccination baseline after standard-of-care therapy. Donors had newly diagnosed WHO grade 3 or 4 IDH1-mutant astrocytomas with loss of nuclear ATRX. The samples were drawn from NOA16, a multicentre, single-arm, open-label phase I trial in Germany that tested a mutant IDH1 peptide vaccine in humans for the first time. Visit V03 blood draws served as the baseline sample for immunogenicity testing. The DNeasy Blood and Tissue Kit was used to extract genomic DNA from EDTA blood for TCRB sequencing. About this clone: What antigen it recognizes has not been identified. Base qualities are missing; no much larger clone stands one base away.

V loses 2 bases of germline sequence and J loses 3 bases, and the interval between the two ends is 11 bases. The CDR3 has 15 amino acids, counting the end cysteine and phenylalanine. CDR3 DNA only is kept here, 45 bases in frame from base 1. In the germline V gene (reference sequence), CDR1 corresponds to LNHDA and CDR2 to SQIVND. The protocol used for the library was the immunoSEQ multiplex PCR assay. Rearranged TCR beta chain sequences were amplified using the hsTCRB Kit according to the manufacturer's protocol. An Illumina MiSeq was used to sequence the TCRB libraries. In the original analysis: The kit vendor's proprietary platform handled demultiplexing, trimming and gene mapping. The clones in this table, taken by TCRdb from immuneACCESS, are in-frame only. Not every clone is retained; where verified, under half of the shortfall comes from an unresolved V gene, and the cause of the rest is unknown. Clone size and the V and J calls come from that table; the DNA yielded D and trimming. The table for this sample lists more than 50,000 clones; 80% to 90% of them were counted only once. In total, the top ten clones hold around 3% of the sample.

The chain couples TRBV19 to TRBJ2-1, and TRBD2 may be the D gene, going by 5 matching bases. The sequence came from a man aged 30 to 45 with glioma. The sequenced sample was PBMCs, obtained from a glioma patient treated with radiotherapy, temozolomide or both. The CDR3 reads as follows: CASSISGYYYNEQFF. The nucleotide sequence is given as TGTGCCAGTAGTATAAGCGGTTACTACTACAATGAGCAGTTCTTC.